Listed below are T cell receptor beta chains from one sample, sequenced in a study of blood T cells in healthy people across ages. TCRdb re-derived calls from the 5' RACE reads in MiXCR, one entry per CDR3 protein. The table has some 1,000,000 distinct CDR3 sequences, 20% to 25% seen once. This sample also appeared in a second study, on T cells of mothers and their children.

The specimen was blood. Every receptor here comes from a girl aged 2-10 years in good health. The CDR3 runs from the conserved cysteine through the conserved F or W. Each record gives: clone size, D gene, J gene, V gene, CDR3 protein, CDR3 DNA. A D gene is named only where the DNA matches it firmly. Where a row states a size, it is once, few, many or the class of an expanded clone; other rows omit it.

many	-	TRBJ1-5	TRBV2	CASRDSNQPQHF	TGTGCCAGCAGGGATAGCAATCAGCCCCAGCATTTT
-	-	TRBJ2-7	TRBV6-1	CASSEGLPSYEQYF	TGTGCCAGCAGTGAGGGACTCCCCTCCTACGAGCAGTACTTC
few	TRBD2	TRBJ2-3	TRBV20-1	CSARGELAGENWADTQYF	TGCAGTGCCCGAGGGGAGCTAGCGGGAGAGAATTGGGCAGATACGCAGTATTTT
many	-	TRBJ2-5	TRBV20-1	CSASGSSVETQYF	TGCAGTGCTAGTGGCTCTAGCGTCGAGACCCAGTACTTC
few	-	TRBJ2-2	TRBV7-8	CASSFLVTSRDTGELFF	TGTGCCAGCAGCTTTCTGGTAACTAGCAGAGACACCGGGGAGCTGTTTTTT
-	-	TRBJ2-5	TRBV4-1	CAGSQDGRGLQETQYF	TGCGCCGGCAGCCAAGACGGGAGAGGGCTCCAAGAGACCCAGTACTTC
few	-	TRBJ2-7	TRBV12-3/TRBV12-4	CASSFSPGFCEQYF	TGTGCCAGCAGTTTCAGTCCGGGATTTTGCGAGCAGTACTTC
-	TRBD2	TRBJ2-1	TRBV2	CASSEVGLAGTLRNEQFF	TGTGCCAGCAGTGAAGTGGGACTAGCGGGGACTTTGAGGAATGAGCAGTTCTTC
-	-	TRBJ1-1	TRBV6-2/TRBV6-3	CASSQSGVIGAFF	TGTGCCAGCAGCCAATCAGGAGTTATCGGAGCTTTCTTT
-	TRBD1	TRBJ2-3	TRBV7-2	CASSFDRTGPDTQYF	TGTGCCAGCAGCTTCGACCGGACAGGGCCAGATACGCAGTATTTT
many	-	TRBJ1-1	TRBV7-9	CASSLGQEAFF	TGTGCCAGCAGCTTAGGACAGGAAGCTTTCTTT
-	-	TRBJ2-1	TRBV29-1	CSVLGLSSYNEQFF	TGCAGCGTTTTAGGGTTGAGCTCCTACAATGAGCAGTTCTTC
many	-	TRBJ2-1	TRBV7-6	CASSLALNNEQFF	TGTGCCAGCAGCTTAGCGCTCAACAATGAGCAGTTCTTC
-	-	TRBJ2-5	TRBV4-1	CASSQVGVQTQYF	TGCGCCAGCAGCCAAGTAGGGGTGCAGACCCAGTACTTC
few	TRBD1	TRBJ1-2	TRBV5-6	CASSWTGANYGYTF	TGTGCCAGCAGCTGGACAGGGGCGAACTATGGCTACACCTTC
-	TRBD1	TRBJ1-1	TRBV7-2	CASSPGGAGTEAFF	TGTGCCAGCAGCCCAGGGGGCGCGGGGACTGAAGCTTTCTTT
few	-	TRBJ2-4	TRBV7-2	CASSLHQYAKNIQYF	TGTGCCAGCAGCTTACACCAGTATGCCAAAAACATTCAGTACTTC
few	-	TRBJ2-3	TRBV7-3	CASSSMAEGATDTQYF	TGTGCCAGCAGCTCAATGGCGGAGGGGGCCACAGATACGCAGTATTTT
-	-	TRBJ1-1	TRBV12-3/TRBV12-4	CASSLLVHYTEAFF	TGTGCCAGCAGTTTACTGGTCCATTACACTGAAGCTTTCTTT
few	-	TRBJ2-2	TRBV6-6	CASSVDGRNGEPFF	TGTGCCAGCAGTGTGGACGGTCGAAACGGGGAGCCGTTTTTT
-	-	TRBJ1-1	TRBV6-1	CAITQANTEAFF	TGTGCCATTACACAGGCGAACACTGAAGCTTTCTTT
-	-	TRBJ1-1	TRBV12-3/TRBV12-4	CASSFQTRVNTEAFF	TGTGCCAGCAGTTTTCAAACGAGAGTGAACACTGAAGCTTTCTTT
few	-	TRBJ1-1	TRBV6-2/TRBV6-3	CASSYSVLLGDQAFF	TGTGCCAGCAGTTACTCGGTTCTTTTGGGAGACCAAGCTTTCTTT
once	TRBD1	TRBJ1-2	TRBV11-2	CATSSLSGTGSGYTF	TGTGCCACCAGCTCTTTATCCGGGACAGGGAGTGGCTACACCTTC
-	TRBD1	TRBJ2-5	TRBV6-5	CASLSRDRELFYF	TGTGCCAGTTTAAGCCGGGACAGGGAATTATTCTACTTC
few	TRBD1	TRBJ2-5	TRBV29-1	CSTPGQFKGETQYF	TGCAGCACCCCGGGACAGTTTAAAGGAGAGACCCAGTACTTC
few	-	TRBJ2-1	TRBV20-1	CSATSFRSSYNEQFF	TGCAGTGCTACCTCCTTCAGGAGCTCCTACAATGAGCAGTTCTTC
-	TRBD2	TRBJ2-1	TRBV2	CARDNGGASYNEQFF	TGTGCCAGGGACAACGGGGGGGCCTCCTACAATGAGCAGTTCTTC
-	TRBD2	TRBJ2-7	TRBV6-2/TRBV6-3	CASSRGGRLAGYEQYF	TGTGCCAGCAGTCGGGGCGGAAGACTAGCTGGTTACGAGCAGTACTTC
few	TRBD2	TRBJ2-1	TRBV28	CASSLSGLATNEQFF	TGTGCCAGCAGTTTATCGGGACTAGCGACGAATGAGCAGTTCTTC
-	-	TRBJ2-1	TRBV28	CASSRGDSSRSSYNEQFF	TGTGCCAGCAGTAGGGGGGACAGCTCAAGGAGCTCCTACAATGAGCAGTTCTTC
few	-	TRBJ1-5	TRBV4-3	CASSQELTGTRQPQHF	TGCGCCAGCAGCCAAGAGTTAACAGGCACTAGACAGCCCCAGCATTTT
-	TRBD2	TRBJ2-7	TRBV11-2	CASSSTTGGYEQYF	TGTGCCAGCAGCTCGACGACGGGGGGCTACGAGCAGTACTTC
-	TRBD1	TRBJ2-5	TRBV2	CASSPGQGGLKTQYF	TGTGCCAGCAGCCCCGGACAGGGGGGTTTGAAGACCCAGTACTTC
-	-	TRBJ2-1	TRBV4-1	CASSQVGRTSYNEQFF	TGCGCCAGCAGCCAAGTTGGCAGGACATCCTACAATGAGCAGTTCTTC
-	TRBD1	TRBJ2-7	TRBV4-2	CASSQGTGGSSEQYF	TGTGCCAGCAGCCAGGGGACAGGGGGATCCTCCGAGCAGTACTTC
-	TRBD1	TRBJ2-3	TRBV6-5	CAVGTAHTDTQYF	TGTGCCGTAGGGACAGCACACACAGATACGCAGTATTTT
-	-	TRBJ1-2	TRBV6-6	CATGTSNYGYTF	TGTGCCACCGGGACCTCTAACTATGGCTACACCTTC
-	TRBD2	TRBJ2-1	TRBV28	CASSFASGLVIYNEQFF	TGTGCCAGCAGTTTTGCCTCGGGACTAGTAATCTACAATGAGCAGTTCTTC
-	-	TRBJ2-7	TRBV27	CASSLGHGSYDQYF	TGTGCCAGCAGTTTAGGGCACGGCTCCTACGATCAGTACTTC
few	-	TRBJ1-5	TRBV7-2	CASSPQTNQPQHF	TGTGCCAGCAGCCCCCAGACAAATCAGCCCCAGCATTTT
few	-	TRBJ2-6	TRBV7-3	CASQYAGANVLTF	TGTGCCAGCCAATACGCGGGGGCCAACGTCCTGACTTTC
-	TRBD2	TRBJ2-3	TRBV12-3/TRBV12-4	CASNIAGPSTDTQYF	TGTGCCAGCAACATAGCGGGACCAAGCACAGATACGCAGTATTTT
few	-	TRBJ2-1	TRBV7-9	CASPGRNYNEQFF	TGTGCCAGCCCGGGACGGAATTACAATGAGCAGTTCTTC
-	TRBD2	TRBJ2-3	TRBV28	CASWRAGGRPDTQYF	TGTGCCAGTTGGAGAGCGGGGGGCCGTCCGGATACGCAGTATTTT
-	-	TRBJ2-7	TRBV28	CASSPGTPEQKQYF	TGTGCCAGCAGTCCCGGGACTCCCGAGCAAAAGCAGTACTTC
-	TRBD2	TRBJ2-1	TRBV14	CASSQAFPSGNNEQFF	TGTGCCAGCAGCCAAGCATTTCCTAGCGGGAACAATGAGCAGTTCTTC
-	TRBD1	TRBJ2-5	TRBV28	CASSYPTGIGETQYF	TGTGCCAGCAGTTACCCGACAGGGATTGGGGAGACCCAGTACTTC
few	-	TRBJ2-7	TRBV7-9	CASSLKGDYEQYF	TGTGCCAGCAGCTTAAAGGGTGACTACGAGCAGTACTTC
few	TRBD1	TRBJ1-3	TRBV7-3	CASSPGQGPGNTIYF	TGTGCCAGCAGCCCCGGACAGGGTCCTGGAAACACCATATATTTT
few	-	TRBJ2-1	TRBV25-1	CASSRTGPLGDNEQFF	TGTGCCAGCAGTCGAACCGGGCCCCTGGGTGACAATGAGCAGTTCTTC
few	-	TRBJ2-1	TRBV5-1	CASSLLGGGENEQFF	TGCGCCAGCAGCTTGTTGGGCGGAGGGGAAAATGAGCAGTTCTTC
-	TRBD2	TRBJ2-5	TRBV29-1	CSVEHQREPQETQYF	TGCAGCGTTGAACACCAGCGGGAACCCCAAGAGACCCAGTACTTC